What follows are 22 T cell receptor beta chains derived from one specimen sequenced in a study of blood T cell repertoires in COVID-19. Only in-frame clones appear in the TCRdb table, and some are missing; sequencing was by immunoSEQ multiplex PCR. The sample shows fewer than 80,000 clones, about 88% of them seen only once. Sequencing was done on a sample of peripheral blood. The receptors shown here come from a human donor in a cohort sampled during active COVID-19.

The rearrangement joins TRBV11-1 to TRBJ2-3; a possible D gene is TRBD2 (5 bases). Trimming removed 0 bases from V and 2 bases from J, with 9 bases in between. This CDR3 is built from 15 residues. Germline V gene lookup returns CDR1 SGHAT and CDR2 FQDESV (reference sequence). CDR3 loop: CASSLASGNTDTQYF. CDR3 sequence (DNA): TGTGCCAGCAGCTTAGCTTCGGGGAACACAGATACGCAGTATTTT.

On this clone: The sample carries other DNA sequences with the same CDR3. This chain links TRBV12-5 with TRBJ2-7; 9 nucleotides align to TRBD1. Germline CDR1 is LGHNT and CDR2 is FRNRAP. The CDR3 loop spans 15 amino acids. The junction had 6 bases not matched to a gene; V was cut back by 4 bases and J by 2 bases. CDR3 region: CASGSPGTGTYEQYF. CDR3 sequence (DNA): TGTGCTAGTGGTTCACCCGGGACAGGGACCTACGAGCAGTACTTC.

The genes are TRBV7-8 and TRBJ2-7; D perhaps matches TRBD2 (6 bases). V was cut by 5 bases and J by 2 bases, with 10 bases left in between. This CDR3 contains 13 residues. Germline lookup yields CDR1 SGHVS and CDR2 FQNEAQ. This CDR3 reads CASSVGGPYEQYF. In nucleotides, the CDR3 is TGTGCCAGCAGCGTAGGAGGGCCCTACGAGCAGTACTTC. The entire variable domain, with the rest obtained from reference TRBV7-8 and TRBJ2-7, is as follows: GAGVSQSPRYKVAKRGQDVALRCDPISGHVSLFWYQQALGQGPEFLTYFQNEAQLDKSGLPSDRFFAERPEGSVSTLKIQRTQQEDSAVYLCASSVGGPYEQYFGPGTRLTVT.

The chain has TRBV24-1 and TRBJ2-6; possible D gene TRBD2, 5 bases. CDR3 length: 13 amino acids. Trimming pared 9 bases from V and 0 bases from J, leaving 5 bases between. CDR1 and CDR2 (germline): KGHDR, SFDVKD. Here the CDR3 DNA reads TGTGCCACCCGGGACTCTGGGGCCAACGTCCTGACTTTC. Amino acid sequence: CATRDSGANVLTF.

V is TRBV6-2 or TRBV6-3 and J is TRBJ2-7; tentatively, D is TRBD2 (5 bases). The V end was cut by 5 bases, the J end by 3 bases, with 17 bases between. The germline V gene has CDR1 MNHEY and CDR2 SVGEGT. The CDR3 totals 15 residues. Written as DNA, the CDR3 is TGTGCCAGCAGTACTCTAGGGCTGGGAGACTACGAGCAGTACTTC. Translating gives CASSTLGLGDYEQYF.

The CDR3 reads CASSPRQATNEKLFF. The CDR3 bases are TGTGCCAGCAGTCCTCGACAGGCAACTAATGAAAAACTGTTTTTT. The J gene is TRBJ1-4, the V gene TRBV28; D is perhaps TRBD1 (6 bases). Looked up from germline, CDR1 is MDHEN and CDR2 is SYDVKM. V was cut by 5 bases and J by 0 bases, with 10 bases left in between. There are 15 residues in the CDR3.

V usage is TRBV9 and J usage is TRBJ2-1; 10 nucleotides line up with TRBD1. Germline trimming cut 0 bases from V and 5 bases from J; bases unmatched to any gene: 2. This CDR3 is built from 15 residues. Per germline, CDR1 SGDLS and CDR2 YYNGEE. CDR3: CASSVAGQGNNEQFF. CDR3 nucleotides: TGTGCCAGCAGCGTAGCGGGACAGGGGAACAATGAGCAGTTCTTC.

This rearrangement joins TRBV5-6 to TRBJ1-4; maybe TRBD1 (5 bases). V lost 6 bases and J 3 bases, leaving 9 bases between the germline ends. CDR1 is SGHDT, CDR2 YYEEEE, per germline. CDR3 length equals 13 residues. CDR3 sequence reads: CASIGGSNEKLFF. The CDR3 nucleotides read TGTGCCAGCATCGGGGGTTCTAATGAAAAACTGTTTTTT.

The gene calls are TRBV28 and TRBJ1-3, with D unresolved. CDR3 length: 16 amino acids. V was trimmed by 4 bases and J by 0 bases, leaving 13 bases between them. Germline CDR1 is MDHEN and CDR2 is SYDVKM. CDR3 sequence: CASSSGGLSSGNTIYF. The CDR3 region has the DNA TGTGCCAGCAGTTCTGGAGGTCTGTCCTCTGGAAACACCATATATTTT.

This CDR3 reads CASSKSGRRETQYF. DNA of the CDR3: TGCGCCAGCAGCAAAAGCGGGAGACGAGAGACCCAGTACTTC. The genes are TRBV10-1 and TRBJ2-5; 8 positions match TRBD2. The junction had 7 bases not matched to a gene; V was cut back by 6 bases and J by 4 bases. The CDR3 covers 14 residues. Germline V gene data show CDR1 as WNHNN and CDR2 as SYGVQD (reference sequence).

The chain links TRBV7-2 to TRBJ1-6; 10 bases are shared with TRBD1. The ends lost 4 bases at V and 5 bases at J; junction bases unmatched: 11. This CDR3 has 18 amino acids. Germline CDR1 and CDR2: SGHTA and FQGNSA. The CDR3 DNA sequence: TGTGCCAGCAGCTCTAAGGGGACAGGGGTATACGATAATTCACCCCTCCACTTT. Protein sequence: CASSSKGTGVYDNSPLHF.

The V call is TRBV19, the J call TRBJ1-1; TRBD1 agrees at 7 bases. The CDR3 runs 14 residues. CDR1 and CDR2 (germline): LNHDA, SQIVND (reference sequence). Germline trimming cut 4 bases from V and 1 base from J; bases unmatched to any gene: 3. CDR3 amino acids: CASSTGTANTEAFF. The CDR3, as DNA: TGTGCCAGTAGTACCGGGACAGCGAACACTGAAGCTTTCTTT.

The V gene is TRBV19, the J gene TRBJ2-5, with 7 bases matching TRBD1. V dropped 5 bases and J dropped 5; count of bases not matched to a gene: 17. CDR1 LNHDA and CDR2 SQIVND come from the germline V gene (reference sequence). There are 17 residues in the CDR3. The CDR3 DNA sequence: TGTGCCAGTAGTTCCTCGACAGGGACGGCCTCTGGTGAGACCCAGTACTTC. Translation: CASSSSTGTASGETQYF.

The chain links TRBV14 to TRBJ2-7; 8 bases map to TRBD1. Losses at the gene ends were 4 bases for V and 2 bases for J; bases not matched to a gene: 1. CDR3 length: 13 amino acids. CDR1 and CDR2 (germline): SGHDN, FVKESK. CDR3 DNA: TGTGCCAGCAGCCGACAGGGGACCTACGAGCAGTACTTC. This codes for CASSRQGTYEQYF.

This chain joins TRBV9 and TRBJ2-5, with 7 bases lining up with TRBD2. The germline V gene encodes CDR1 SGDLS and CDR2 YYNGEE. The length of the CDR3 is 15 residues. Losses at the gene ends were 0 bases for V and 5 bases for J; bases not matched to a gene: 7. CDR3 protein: CASSVAGLVRETQYF. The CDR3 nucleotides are TGTGCCAGCAGCGTAGCTGGACTAGTTAGGGAGACCCAGTACTTC.

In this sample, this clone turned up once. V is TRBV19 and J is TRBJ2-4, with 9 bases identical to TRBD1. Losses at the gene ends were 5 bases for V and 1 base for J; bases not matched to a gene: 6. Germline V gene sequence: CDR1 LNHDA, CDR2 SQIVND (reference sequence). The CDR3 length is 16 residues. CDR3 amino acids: CASSPGDRAAKNIQYF. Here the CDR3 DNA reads TGTGCCAGTAGTCCAGGGGACAGGGCGGCCAAAAACATTCAGTACTTC.

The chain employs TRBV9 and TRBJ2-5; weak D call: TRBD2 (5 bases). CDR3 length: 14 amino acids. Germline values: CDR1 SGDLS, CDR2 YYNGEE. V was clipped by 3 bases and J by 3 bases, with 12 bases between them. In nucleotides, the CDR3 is TGTGCCAGCAGCGCTGAGGGATGGAAAGAGACCCAGTACTTC. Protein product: CASSAEGWKETQYF.

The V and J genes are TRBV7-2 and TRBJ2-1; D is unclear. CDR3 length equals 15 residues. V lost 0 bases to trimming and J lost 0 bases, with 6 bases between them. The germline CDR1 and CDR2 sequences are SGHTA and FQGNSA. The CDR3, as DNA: TGTGCCAGCAGCTTAGCCCCGTACTCCTACAATGAGCAGTTCTTC. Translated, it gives CASSLAPYSYNEQFF.

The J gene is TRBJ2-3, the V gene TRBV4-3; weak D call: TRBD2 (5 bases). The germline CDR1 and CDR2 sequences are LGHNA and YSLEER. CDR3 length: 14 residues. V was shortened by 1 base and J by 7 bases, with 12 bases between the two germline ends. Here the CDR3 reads CASSQGGLVYTQYF. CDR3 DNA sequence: TGCGCCAGCAGCCAAGGAGGACTCGTTTATACGCAGTATTTT.

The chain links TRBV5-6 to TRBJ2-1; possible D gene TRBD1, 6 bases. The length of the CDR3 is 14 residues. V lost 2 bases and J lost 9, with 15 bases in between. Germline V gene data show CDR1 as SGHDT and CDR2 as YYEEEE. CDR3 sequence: CASSFNLGAGEQFF. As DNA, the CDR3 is TGTGCCAGCAGCTTTAATTTGGGGGCGGGTGAGCAGTTCTTC.

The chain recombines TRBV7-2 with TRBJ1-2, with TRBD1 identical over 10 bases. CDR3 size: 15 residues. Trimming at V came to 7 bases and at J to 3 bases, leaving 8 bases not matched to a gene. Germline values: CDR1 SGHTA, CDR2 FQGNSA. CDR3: CASIVSGQGDYGYTF. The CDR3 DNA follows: TGTGCCAGCATCGTAAGCGGACAGGGGGACTATGGCTACACCTTC.

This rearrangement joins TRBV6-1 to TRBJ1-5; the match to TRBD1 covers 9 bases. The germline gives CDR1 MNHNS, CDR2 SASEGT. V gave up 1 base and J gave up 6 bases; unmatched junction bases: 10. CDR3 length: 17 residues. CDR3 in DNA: TGTGCCAGCAGTGAAGTCCCACAGGGGGCCGGCGGTCAGCCCCAGCATTTT. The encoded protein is CASSEVPQGAGGQPQHF.